Listed here are 28 T cell receptor beta chains from one sample, sequenced in a study of cytomegalovirus exposure and HLA in healthy donors. Repertoires were generated with immunoSEQ multiplex PCR, while TCRdb's copy carries only in-frame clones and drops some. The repertoire holds around 150,000 clones, with around 96% as singletons. The specimen was PBMCs. All receptors come from a woman in her late teens or twenties in good health and CMV-seronegative.

The chain carries TRBV4-3 and TRBJ2-7, with D maybe TRBD1 (5 bases). Looked up from germline, CDR1 is LGHNA and CDR2 is YSLEER. Trimming removed 0 bases at V and 2 bases at J, with 11 bases between. The CDR3 runs 15 residues. CDR3 bases: TGCGCCAGCAGCCAAGATCGTGGGGCGGCCTACGAGCAGTACTTC. Its translation: CASSQDRGAAYEQYF.

The rearrangement uses TRBV19 and TRBJ1-2; 11 bases line up with TRBD1. J gave up 5 bases and V 6 bases, and 8 bases lay outside the gene matches. CDR3 length: 15 amino acids. CDR1 and CDR2 (germline): LNHDA, SQIVND (reference sequence). CDR3 residues: CASRPGTGGKYGYTF. In DNA, the CDR3 is TGTGCCAGTAGACCCGGGACAGGGGGAAAATATGGCTACACCTTC.

This clone has a single count. This chain links TRBV4-1 with TRBJ2-7; D is possibly TRBD1 (6 bases). There are 16 residues in the CDR3. Deletions cut 1 base from V and 2 bases from J, with 15 bases between. CDR1 and CDR2 (germline): MGHRA, YSYEKL. The CDR3 spells CASSQGEDSRTYEQYF. CDR3 bases: TGCGCCAGCAGCCAAGGCGAGGACAGTCGAACCTACGAGCAGTACTTC.

The CDR3 DNA reads as TGTGCCAGCTCACCGGGGACAGGGTACTACGAGCAGTACTTC. Residues: CASSPGTGYYEQYF. V gene TRBV18 combines with J gene TRBJ2-7, with TRBD1 matching over 9 bases. Losses at the gene ends were 3 bases for V and 3 bases for J; bases not matched to a gene: 3. The CDR3 is made up of 14 amino acids. CDR1 and CDR2 from the germline V gene are KGHSH and LQKENI.

This chain uses TRBV18 with TRBJ2-7; 7 bases match TRBD1. CDR1 KGHSH and CDR2 LQKENI come from the germline V gene. This CDR3 has 13 amino acids. Unmatched junction bases numbered 4, after V lost 5 bases and J lost 3 bases. The CDR3 DNA sequence: TGTGCCAGCTCAGTCCAGGGGGACTACGAGCAGTACTTC. Protein sequence: CASSVQGDYEQYF.

The CDR3 nucleotides read TGCGCCAGCAGCCAACTAGGTTCCTACAATGAGCAGTTCTTC. It specifies CASSQLGSYNEQFF. The V call is TRBV4-3, the J call TRBJ2-1; D call uncertain. The germline CDR1 and CDR2 sequences are LGHNA and YSLEER. The CDR3 has 14 amino acids. V lost 2 bases to trimming and J lost 1 base, with 6 bases between them.

The genes are TRBV11-2 and TRBJ1-2; 12 bases are a match to TRBD1. The V and J ends lost 2 bases and 8 bases, in that order; junction bases with no gene match: 9. Germline V gene sequence: CDR1 SGHAT, CDR2 FQNNGV. The CDR3 is made up of 16 amino acids. CDR3: CASSLPFRDRGRGYTF. CDR3 coding DNA: TGTGCCAGCAGCTTACCGTTCCGGGACAGGGGGCGAGGCTACACCTTC.

CDR3 coding DNA: TGTGCCAGCAGCTTACTCACAGGGGGTCTTTCACCCCTCCACTTT. As protein: CASSLLTGGLSPLHF. The chain uses TRBV5-6 and TRBJ1-6; 8 bases align to TRBD1. The trim removed 2 bases at V and 9 bases at J, leaving 7 bases unmatched. This CDR3 region has 15 residues. The germline V gene has CDR1 SGHDT and CDR2 YYEEEE. The full variable domain, in which reference TRBV5-6 and TRBJ1-6 provide the parts outside the CDR3, is DAGVTQSPTHLIKTRGQQVTLRCSPKSGHDTVSWYQQALGQGPQFIFQYYEEEERQRGNFPDRFSGHQFPNYSSELNVNALLLGDSALYLCASSLLTGGLSPLHFGNGTRLTVT.

J is TRBJ2-2 and V is TRBV18; 11 bases map to TRBD2. The CDR3 is made up of 16 amino acids. The germline CDR1 and CDR2 sequences are KGHSH and LQKENI. V lost 3 bases and J lost 3; bases outside the gene matches: 3. CDR3 residues: CASSPMGLADTGELFF. In DNA, the CDR3 is TGTGCCAGCTCACCGATGGGACTAGCGGACACCGGGGAGCTGTTTTTT.

The V gene is TRBV6-5, the J gene TRBJ1-2; 7 bases match TRBD1. Germline CDR1 is MNHEY and CDR2 is SVGAGI. CDR3 length equals 12 residues. Losses at the gene ends were 6 bases for V and 8 bases for J; bases not matched to a gene: 6. CDR3 loop: CASRHRGGGYTF. The DNA of the CDR3 is TGTGCCAGCAGGCACAGGGGTGGCGGCTACACCTTC.

This chain uses TRBV27 with TRBJ1-6, with D tentatively TRBD1 (5 bases). The CDR3 is made up of 14 amino acids. V was shortened by 5 bases and J by 5 bases, with 10 bases between the two germline ends. In germline, CDR1 is MNHEY, CDR2 SMNVEV (reference sequence). DNA of the CDR3: TGTGCCAGCAGTCAACCGGGGGATAATTCACCCCTCCACTTT. Amino acids: CASSQPGDNSPLHF.

The chain joins TRBV27 to TRBJ2-7, with TRBD1 matching over 11 bases. V lost 5 bases to trimming and J lost 4 bases; unmatched junction nucleotides: 7. CDR1 is MNHEY and CDR2 is SMNVEV in the germline V gene (reference sequence). CDR3 length: 15 residues. Here the CDR3 reads CASSPHRDRGYEQYF. The DNA of the CDR3 is TGTGCCAGCAGTCCTCACCGGGACAGGGGGTACGAGCAGTACTTC.

The chain uses TRBV7-2 and TRBJ2-3; the match to TRBD2 covers 8 bases. Germline loops: CDR1 SGHTA, CDR2 FQGNSA. This CDR3 is 14 amino acids long. V dropped 5 bases and J dropped 5; count of bases not matched to a gene: 6. The CDR3 coding sequence is TGTGCCAGCAGCCCGGGACTAGTACGAGATACGCAGTATTTT. Encoded protein: CASSPGLVRDTQYF.

The V gene is TRBV6-6, the J gene TRBJ2-7, with 7 bases lining up with TRBD1. CDR3 length: 15 amino acids. V was pared by 7 bases and J by 0 bases, with 9 bases of the junction left unmatched. Germline CDR1 MNHNY, CDR2 SVGAGI (reference sequence). This chain's CDR3 is CASTLDRLSSYEQYF. CDR3 coding DNA: TGTGCCAGCACCTTGGACAGGCTTAGCTCCTACGAGCAGTACTTC.

The rearrangement links TRBV5-1 to TRBJ1-2; maybe TRBD1 (6 bases). Per the germline V gene, CDR1 is SGHRS and CDR2 is YFSETQ. V lost 2 bases, J lost 2 bases, and 13 bases lay in between. The CDR3 is 15 residues long. The CDR3 reads CASSFTGRTNYGYTF. The CDR3 DNA follows: TGCGCCAGCAGCTTTACAGGGCGAACGAACTATGGCTACACCTTC.

This chain uses TRBV19 with TRBJ2-2; 7 bases align to TRBD1. Germline V gene lookup returns CDR1 LNHDA and CDR2 SQIVND (reference sequence). The CDR3 is 15 amino acids. J was trimmed by 7 bases and V by 5 bases; bases with no gene match: 10. Here the CDR3 DNA reads TGTGCCAGTAGTCGCATCGACAGGGACCACGGGGAGCTGTTTTTT. It is translated as CASSRIDRDHGELFF.

The V call is TRBV7-8, the J call TRBJ2-7; 8 positions agree with TRBD1. V dropped 1 base and J dropped 2; count of bases not matched to a gene: 4. CDR3 length: 15 residues. Germline assignment: CDR1 SGHVS and CDR2 FQNEAQ. The CDR3 sequence: CASSLGGTGTYEQYF. The CDR3 bases are TGTGCCAGCAGCTTAGGGGGGACAGGTACCTACGAGCAGTACTTC.

The chain carries TRBV7-9 and TRBJ2-3; 13 bases match TRBD2. Germline CDR1 is SEHNR and CDR2 is FQNEAQ (reference sequence). V shed 5 bases and J 2 bases; nucleotides not matched to a gene: 4. The CDR3 is made up of 16 amino acids. The CDR3 protein is CASSGGTSGDTDTQYF. CDR3 coding DNA: TGTGCCAGCAGCGGGGGGACTAGCGGGGACACAGATACGCAGTATTTT.

J is TRBJ1-1 and V is TRBV19, with unresolved D. V was clipped by 3 bases and J by 2 bases, with 13 bases between them. This CDR3 has 15 residues. Germline values: CDR1 LNHDA, CDR2 SQIVND (reference sequence). The CDR3 is CASSMEGLSNTEAFF. In DNA form, the CDR3 reads TGTGCCAGTAGTATGGAAGGACTGAGTAACACTGAAGCTTTCTTT.

The chain employs TRBV7-2 and TRBJ2-3, with 8 bases lining up with TRBD2. The germline CDR1 and CDR2 sequences are SGHTA and FQGNSA. This CDR3 region has 16 residues. Trimming removed 5 bases from V and 2 bases from J; junction bases left unmatched: 9. The CDR3 DNA reads as TGTGCCAGCAGCCCAGGGGTAGCGGGGAACACAGATACGCAGTATTTT. It yields the protein CASSPGVAGNTDTQYF.

CDR3 coding DNA: TGTGCCAGCAGGGACACTAACACTGAAGCTTTCTTT. The encoded protein is CASRDTNTEAFF. The chain combines TRBV6-7 with TRBJ1-1; the D gene is possibly TRBD1 (5 bases). TRBV6-7 is known as an ORF, though its function is uncertain. CDR3 length: 12 residues. Trimming cost V 6 bases and J 2 bases, with 7 bases left between them.

The chain couples TRBV6-6 to TRBJ1-2; 9 bases are a match to TRBD1. J lost 7 bases, V lost 4 bases, and 7 bases had no gene match. The CDR3 covers 14 residues. Germline lookup yields CDR1 MNHNY and CDR2 SVGAGI (reference sequence). CDR3 DNA: TGTGCCAGCAGTTCGATTACAGGGGGCATTGGCTACACCTTC. It translates to CASSSITGGIGYTF.

This clone has only a few counts. The genes are TRBV6-5 and TRBJ1-5; D ambiguous. The CDR3 has 14 amino acids. Trimming cost V 6 bases and J 1 base, with 10 bases left between them. Germline V lookup: CDR1 MNHEY, CDR2 SVGAGI. The CDR3 bases are TGTGCCAGCAGCCCCGGGAGGAGCAATCAGCCCCAGCATTTT. This codes for CASSPGRSNQPQHF.

The chain joins TRBV4-1 to TRBJ1-2; maybe TRBD1 (5 bases). The CDR3 totals 14 residues. V lost 1 base and J 4 bases, leaving 10 bases between the germline ends. The germline gives CDR1 MGHRA, CDR2 YSYEKL. The CDR3 protein is CASSQVAGIYGYTF. Written as DNA, the CDR3 is TGCGCCAGCAGCCAAGTAGCAGGGATCTATGGCTACACCTTC.

The rearrangement joins TRBV9 to TRBJ1-1, with 7 bases matching TRBD1. The CDR3 covers 14 residues. The V gene end was trimmed by 4 bases and the J gene end by 1 base; junction bases not matched to a gene: 4. In germline, CDR1 is SGDLS, CDR2 YYNGEE. The CDR3 DNA reads TGTGCCAGCAGCCCGACAGGGCAGAACACTGAAGCTTTCTTT. Translated, it gives CASSPTGQNTEAFF.

The chain carries TRBV14 and TRBJ2-5, with 7 bases that match TRBD1. The J segment lost 4 bases and the V segment lost 3 bases, leaving 11 bases of the junction unmatched. CDR1 is SGHDN, CDR2 FVKESK, per germline. The CDR3 spans 16 residues. CDR3: CASSHPKGAGLETQYF. The CDR3 coding sequence is TGTGCCAGCAGCCACCCCAAGGGGGCAGGTTTAGAGACCCAGTACTTC.

This chain uses TRBV2 with TRBJ2-3, with 7 positions matching TRBD2. Germline trimming cut 6 bases from V and 2 bases from J; bases unmatched to any gene: 11. There are 16 residues in the CDR3. Germline V gene sequence: CDR1 SNHLY, CDR2 FYNNEI. DNA for the CDR3: TGTGCCAGCAGGGACTTAGGGCGGGGGAACACAGATACGCAGTATTTT. This encodes CASRDLGRGNTDTQYF.

The CDR3: CASSLTGLAGGARTGELFF. The CDR3, as DNA: TGTGCCAGCAGCTTAACAGGACTAGCGGGGGGCGCGCGGACCGGGGAGCTGTTTTTT. The chain joins TRBV7-2 to TRBJ2-2; 14 nucleotides line up with TRBD2. The length of the CDR3 is 19 residues. The germline gives CDR1 SGHTA, CDR2 FQGNSA. V lost 2 bases, J lost 5 bases, and 10 bases stayed unmatched.